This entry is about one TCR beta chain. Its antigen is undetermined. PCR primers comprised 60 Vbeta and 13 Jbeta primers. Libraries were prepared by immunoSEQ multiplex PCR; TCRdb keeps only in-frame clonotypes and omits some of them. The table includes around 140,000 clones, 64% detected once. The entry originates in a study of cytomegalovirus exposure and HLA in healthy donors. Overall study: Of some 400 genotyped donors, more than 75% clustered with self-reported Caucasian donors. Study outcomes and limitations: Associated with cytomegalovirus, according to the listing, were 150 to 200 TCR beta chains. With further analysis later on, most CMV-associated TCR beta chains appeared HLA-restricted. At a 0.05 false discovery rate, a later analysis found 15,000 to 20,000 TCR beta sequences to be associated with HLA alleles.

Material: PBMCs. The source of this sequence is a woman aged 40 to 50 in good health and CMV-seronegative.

CDR3: CASSIQGIASPLHF. CDR3 bases: TGTGCCAGTAGTATACAGGGAATTGCCTCACCCCTCCACTTT. This sequence joins TRBV19 and TRBJ1-6; D is possibly TRBD1 (5 bases). The CDR3 spans 14 residues. The germline V gene has CDR1 LNHDA and CDR2 SQIVND (reference sequence). V shed 2 bases and J shed 10 bases, with 12 bases lying between them.